The 27 T cell receptor beta chains below were found in one sample sequenced in a study of blood T cell repertoires in COVID-19. The repertoire was sequenced with immunoSEQ multiplex PCR; TCRdb's copy has only in-frame clones and lacks some. The table has 130,000 to 150,000 clones, approximately 80% seen once. The sequenced sample consisted of PBMCs or T cells enriched from blood (not recorded which). Receptor source: a man between 45 and 60 years old who had recovered from COVID-19.

Of note for this clone: Additional DNA sequences in this sample encode the identical CDR3. This rearrangement joins TRBV5-4 to TRBJ1-6; TRBD1 agrees at 7 bases. This CDR3 is built from 15 residues. V was pared by 3 bases and J by 1 base, with 1 base of the junction left unmatched. CDR1 SGHNT and CDR2 YYREEE come from the germline V gene (reference sequence). CDR3: CASSSQGSYNSPLHF. The CDR3, as DNA: TGTGCCAGCAGCTCACAGGGGTCCTATAATTCACCCCTCCACTTT.

V is TRBV6-2 or TRBV6-3 and J is TRBJ1-5; the match to TRBD1 covers 8 bases. CDR3 length: 15 amino acids. Germline CDR1 reads MNHEY; CDR2 reads SVGEGT. V trimming: 2 bases; J trimming: 4 bases; junction bases outside the gene matches: 4. CDR3 residues: CASSYTGTGNQPQHF. CDR3 sequence (DNA): TGTGCCAGCAGTTACACCGGGACAGGTAATCAGCCCCAGCATTTT.

For this clone: One junction end disagrees with the germline gene, perhaps due to a read error. The gene calls are TRBV7-7 and TRBJ2-5, with a tentative D call TRBD1 (8 bases). The CDR3 runs 15 residues. Germline-derived CDR1 and CDR2 are SSHAT and FNYEAQ (reference sequence). CDR3 sequence reads: CASSLATGEGRAQYF. For the CDR3, the DNA is TGTGCTAGCAGCTTAGCGACAGGGGAGGGGAGGGCCCAGTACTTC.

V and J are TRBV7-9 and TRBJ1-2; D perhaps matches TRBD1 (5 bases). Germline assignment: CDR1 SEHNR and CDR2 FQNEAQ (reference sequence). The length of the CDR3 is 12 residues. This CDR3 reads CAALSRADGYTF. CDR3 sequence (DNA): TGTGCAGCTTTATCCAGGGCGGATGGCTACACCTTC.

V gene TRBV18 combines with J gene TRBJ1-6, with TRBD1 matching over 7 bases. The CDR3 consists of 16 residues. Germline trimming cut 6 bases from V and 7 bases from J; bases unmatched to any gene: 12. Germline loops: CDR1 KGHSH, CDR2 LQKENI. The CDR3 reads CASSVDRVAGNSPLHF. The DNA for the CDR3 is TGTGCCAGCTCCGTCGACAGGGTGGCAGGGAATTCACCCCTCCACTTT.

The chain couples TRBV6-2 or TRBV6-3 to TRBJ1-2; 7 bases line up with TRBD1. The CDR3 runs 14 residues. With V trimmed by 2 bases and J by 8 bases, 8 bases remained unmatched. In germline, CDR1 is MNHEY, CDR2 SVGEGT. For the CDR3, the DNA is TGTGCCAGCAGTTACATCTCGACAGGGCTGGGCTACACCTTC. It yields the protein CASSYISTGLGYTF.

As concerns this clone: Other DNA variants within this sample encode the same CDR3. The chain uses TRBV19 and TRBJ2-6; D uncertain. The CDR3 loop spans 15 amino acids. Looked up from germline, CDR1 is LNHDA and CDR2 is SQIVND (reference sequence). V dropped 2 bases and J dropped 0 bases, with 5 bases sitting between them. The CDR3 bases are TGTGCCAGTAGTATAACTGGCTCTGGGGCCAACGTCCTGACTTTC. Protein sequence: CASSITGSGANVLTF.

The chain's CDR3 is CASSVASYGYTF. CDR3 coding DNA: TGTGCCAGCAGCGTGGCCTCCTATGGCTACACCTTC. This chain links TRBV5-4 with TRBJ1-2; D remains unclear. V was clipped by 4 bases and J by 4 bases, with 8 bases between them. This CDR3 is 12 amino acids long. CDR1 SGHNT and CDR2 YYREEE come from the germline V gene (reference sequence).

In its sample, this clone was seen once. The rearrangement joins TRBV6-2 or TRBV6-3 to TRBJ2-5, with 12 positions matching TRBD2. This CDR3 has 18 residues. Germline values: CDR1 MNHEY, CDR2 SVGEGT. J lost 3 bases, V lost 6 bases, and 14 bases had no gene match. In nucleotides, the CDR3 is TGTGCCAGCAGCCACCGACTAGCGGGGGCCGGGGGGGAAGAGACCCAGTACTTC. Translating it yields CASSHRLAGAGGEETQYF.

The V gene is TRBV6-6, the J gene TRBJ2-5; 8 nucleotides align to TRBD1. Germline CDR1 MNHNY, CDR2 SVGAGI (reference sequence). V was clipped by 2 bases and J by 10 bases; unmatched bases: 12. The CDR3 runs 15 residues. This chain's CDR3 is CASSYRDRRAQGQYF. CDR3 sequence (DNA): TGTGCCAGCAGTTACCGGGACAGGCGGGCCCAGGGCCAGTACTTC.

This clone was seen only once. The chain couples TRBV18 to TRBJ1-4; TRBD1 might be the D (5 bases). Trimming removed 3 bases at V and 4 bases at J, with 12 bases between. Looked up from germline, CDR1 is KGHSH and CDR2 is LQKENI. The CDR3 spans 15 residues. CDR3 coding DNA: TGTGCCAGCTCACCCCGACAGACGTTTAATGAAAAACTGTTTTTT. Encoded protein: CASSPRQTFNEKLFF.

The rearrangement joins TRBV5-4 to TRBJ1-2; no definite D call. This CDR3 has 12 amino acids. Trimming pared 1 base from V and 8 bases from J, leaving 9 bases between. The germline gives CDR1 SGHNT, CDR2 YYREEE (reference sequence). CDR3 residues: CASSLSGWGYTF. The CDR3 DNA is TGTGCCAGCAGCTTGTCCGGGTGGGGCTACACCTTC.

The rearrangement links TRBV19 to TRBJ2-3, with 10 bases matching TRBD2. Germline V gives CDR1 LNHDA, CDR2 SQIVND (reference sequence). CDR3 length equals 15 residues. V dropped 3 bases and J dropped 1; count of bases not matched to a gene: 1. CDR3 sequence (DNA): TGTGCCAGTAGTATTCTAGCGGGGGGCACAGATACGCAGTATTTT. This codes for CASSILAGGTDTQYF.

The rearrangement joins TRBV19 to TRBJ2-5; D is unresolved. This CDR3 is 13 amino acids long. Germline V gene sequence: CDR1 LNHDA, CDR2 SQIVND (reference sequence). V was shortened by 7 bases and J by 0 bases, with 9 bases between the two germline ends. The CDR3 sequence is CASNSLYQETQYF. CDR3 nucleotides: TGTGCCAGTAACAGCCTATACCAAGAGACCCAGTACTTC.

The chain carries TRBV18 and TRBJ1-3; D call uncertain. The CDR3 is 17 residues long. Germline CDR1 and CDR2: KGHSH and LQKENI. Trimming removed 0 bases from V and 0 bases from J, with 12 bases in between. CDR3 bases: TGTGCCAGCTCACCACCGGGGAGGGATTACTCTGGAAACACCATATATTTT. Translation: CASSPPGRDYSGNTIYF.

The V gene is TRBV5-6, the J gene TRBJ1-4, with D possibly TRBD1 on 5 matching bases. The germline gives CDR1 SGHDT, CDR2 YYEEEE. Trimming left V 2 bases short and J 2 bases short, with 10 bases between. There are 15 residues in the CDR3. CDR3 bases: TGTGCCAGCAGCTTTTTCCGGGGGACTAATGAAAAACTGTTTTTT. Translation: CASSFFRGTNEKLFF.

The chain uses TRBV4-1 and TRBJ1-1; D perhaps matches TRBD1 (6 bases). Germline values: CDR1 MGHRA, CDR2 YSYEKL. V was pared by 0 bases and J by 3 bases, with 11 bases between. The CDR3 consists of 15 residues. The CDR3 protein is CASSQDPGVYTEAFF. The CDR3, as DNA: TGCGCCAGCAGCCAAGATCCAGGGGTGTACACTGAAGCTTTCTTT.

The chain has TRBV12-3 or TRBV12-4 and TRBJ1-1; tentatively, D is TRBD1 (5 bases). This CDR3 has 13 residues. Trimming took 6 bases from V and 4 from J, leaving 12 bases between them. The DNA for the CDR3 is TGTGCCAGCAGCCAGGGTCCGGCCACTGAAGCTTTCTTT. It yields the protein CASSQGPATEAFF.

The chain uses TRBV14 and TRBJ1-2, with D possibly being TRBD1 (6 bases). V lost 0 bases and J 3 bases, leaving 14 bases between the germline ends. CDR3 length: 16 amino acids. Germline V lookup: CDR1 SGHDN, CDR2 FVKESK. In DNA, the CDR3 is TGTGCCAGCAGCCAAGATTATCGGGGGGCCTACTATGGCTACACCTTC. This gives the protein CASSQDYRGAYYGYTF. The whole variable domain, remainder taken from reference TRBV14 and TRBJ1-2, is EAGVTQFPSHSVIEKGQTVTLRCDPISGHDNLYWYRRVMGKEIKFLLHFVKESKQDESGMPNNRFLAERTGGTYSTLKVQPAELEDSGVYFCASSQDYRGAYYGYTFGSGTRLTVV.

As DNA, the CDR3 is TGTGCCAGTAGCCAGGGGGCGCGGGGCAATCAGCCCCAGCATTTT. It yields the protein CASSQGARGNQPQHF. V usage is TRBV19 and J usage is TRBJ1-5; 8 bases match TRBD1. The CDR3 runs 15 residues. Germline CDR1 reads LNHDA; CDR2 reads SQIVND (reference sequence). With V trimmed by 6 bases and J by 2 bases, 6 bases remained unmatched.

V usage is TRBV4-1 and J usage is TRBJ2-1, with 12 bases aligning to TRBD2. J lost 5 bases, V lost 2 bases, and 4 bases had no gene match. Germline assignment: CDR1 MGHRA and CDR2 YSYEKL. This CDR3 has 16 residues. CDR3 bases: TGCGCCAGCAGCCAACTAGCGGGGGGGCAGGACAATGAGCAGTTCTTC. Translation gives CASSQLAGGQDNEQFF.

This clone has only one observation. The chain is built from TRBV6-5 and TRBJ1-6, with TRBD1 identical over 8 bases. The ends lost 7 bases at V and 4 bases at J; junction bases unmatched: 6. In germline, CDR1 is MNHEY, CDR2 SVGAGI. The CDR3 has 15 amino acids. DNA of the CDR3: TGTGCCAGCATCAACCGGGACAGGTATAATTCACCCCTCCACTTT. Its protein is CASINRDRYNSPLHF.

The chain is built from TRBV7-2 and TRBJ1-5; D unclear. CDR1 SGHTA and CDR2 FQGNSA come from the germline V gene. The CDR3 has 15 amino acids. Between the trimmed V and J ends, which lost 2 bases and 2 bases, there was a span of 10 bases. Written as DNA, the CDR3 is TGTGCCAGCAGCTTAATGTTCGGGGGCAATCAGCCCCAGCATTTT. Translation gives CASSLMFGGNQPQHF.

The chain carries TRBV10-2 and TRBJ2-1; D gene uncertain. Germline V gene lookup returns CDR1 WSHSY and CDR2 SAAADI. There are 12 residues in the CDR3. The V end was cut by 2 bases, the J end by 6 bases, with 5 bases between. The CDR3 nucleotides read TGCGCCAGCAGTGAGAAAGCCAATGAGCAGTTCTTC. It is translated as CASSEKANEQFF.

The rearrangement links TRBV25-1 to TRBJ2-3; D call uncertain. This CDR3 comprises 12 residues. CDR1 is MGHDK, CDR2 SYGVNS, per germline. Trimming shortened V by 8 bases and J by 11 bases, and 17 bases separated the two germline ends. The CDR3 DNA reads TGTGCCAGCTCCCCCCAGTTTGGTGGGCAGTATTTT. The encoded protein is CASSPQFGGQYF.

The V and J genes are TRBV2 and TRBJ1-2; D perhaps matches TRBD1 (6 bases). The CDR3 contains 14 residues. Germline CDR1 is SNHLY and CDR2 is FYNNEI. V lost 3 bases, J lost 7 bases, and 15 bases lay in between. The CDR3 DNA is TGTGCCAGCAGTGACCGGGGGGCTAGTGGTGGCTACACCTTC. Protein product: CASSDRGASGGYTF.

The rearrangement uses TRBV12-3 or TRBV12-4 and TRBJ2-5, with a weak D call TRBD2 (5 bases). V shed 6 bases and J shed 4 bases, with 12 bases lying between them. CDR3 length: 13 residues. The CDR3: CASSRNRGETQYF. In nucleotides, the CDR3 is TGTGCCAGCAGCCGCAACCGGGGAGAGACCCAGTACTTC.